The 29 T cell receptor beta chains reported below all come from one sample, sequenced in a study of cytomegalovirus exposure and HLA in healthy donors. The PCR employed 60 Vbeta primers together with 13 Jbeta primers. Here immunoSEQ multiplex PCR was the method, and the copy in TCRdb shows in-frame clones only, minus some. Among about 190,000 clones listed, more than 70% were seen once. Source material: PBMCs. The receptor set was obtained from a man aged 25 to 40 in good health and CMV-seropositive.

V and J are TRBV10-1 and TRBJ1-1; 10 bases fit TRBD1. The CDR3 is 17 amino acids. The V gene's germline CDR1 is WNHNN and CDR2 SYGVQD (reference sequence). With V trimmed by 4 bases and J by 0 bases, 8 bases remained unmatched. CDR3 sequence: CASSVSWDRGMNTEAFF. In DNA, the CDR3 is TGCGCCAGCAGTGTTAGTTGGGACAGGGGAATGAACACTGAAGCTTTCTTT.

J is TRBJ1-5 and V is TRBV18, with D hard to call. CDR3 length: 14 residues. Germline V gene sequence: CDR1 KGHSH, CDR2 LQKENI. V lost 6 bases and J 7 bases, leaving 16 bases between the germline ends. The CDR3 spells CASSPDTRRQPQHF. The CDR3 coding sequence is TGTGCCAGCTCCCCTGACACCAGAAGGCAGCCCCAGCATTTT. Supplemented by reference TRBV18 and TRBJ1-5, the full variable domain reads NAGVMQNPRHLVRRRGQEARLRCSPMKGHSHVYWYRQLPEEGLKFMVYLQKENIIDESGMPKERFSAEFPKEGPSILRIQQVVRGDSAAYFCASSPDTRRQPQHFGDGTRLSIL.

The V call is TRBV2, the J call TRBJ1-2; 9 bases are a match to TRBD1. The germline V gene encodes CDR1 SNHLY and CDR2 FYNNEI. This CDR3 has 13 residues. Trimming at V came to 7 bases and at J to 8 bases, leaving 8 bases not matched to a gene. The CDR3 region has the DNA TGTGCCAGCACCAGAGACAGGGGGGACGGCTACACCTTC. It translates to CASTRDRGDGYTF.

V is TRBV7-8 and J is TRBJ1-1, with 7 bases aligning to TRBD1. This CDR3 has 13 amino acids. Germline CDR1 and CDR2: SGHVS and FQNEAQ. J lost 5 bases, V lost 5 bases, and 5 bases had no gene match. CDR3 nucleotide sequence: TGTGCCAGCAGCACACAGGGGCGGACTGAAGCTTTCTTT. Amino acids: CASSTQGRTEAFF.

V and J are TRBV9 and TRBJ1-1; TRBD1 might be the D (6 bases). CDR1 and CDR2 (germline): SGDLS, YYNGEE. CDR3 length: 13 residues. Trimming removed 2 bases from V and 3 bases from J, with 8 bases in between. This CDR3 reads CASSVKGDTEAFF. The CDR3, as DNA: TGTGCCAGCAGCGTTAAGGGGGACACTGAAGCTTTCTTT.

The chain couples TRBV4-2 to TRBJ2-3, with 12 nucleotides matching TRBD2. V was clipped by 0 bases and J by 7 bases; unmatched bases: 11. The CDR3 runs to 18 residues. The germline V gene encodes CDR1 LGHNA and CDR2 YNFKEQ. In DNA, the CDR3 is TGTGCCAGCAGCCAAGACCACGGGGGGACTAGCGGGCATTATACGCAGTATTTT. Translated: CASSQDHGGTSGHYTQYF.

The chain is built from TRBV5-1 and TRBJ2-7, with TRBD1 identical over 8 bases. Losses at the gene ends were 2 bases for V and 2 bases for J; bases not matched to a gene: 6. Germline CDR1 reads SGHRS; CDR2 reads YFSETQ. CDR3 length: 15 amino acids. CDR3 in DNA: TGCGCCAGCAGCTTATCCGGGACAGGAACCTACGAGCAGTACTTC. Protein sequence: CASSLSGTGTYEQYF.

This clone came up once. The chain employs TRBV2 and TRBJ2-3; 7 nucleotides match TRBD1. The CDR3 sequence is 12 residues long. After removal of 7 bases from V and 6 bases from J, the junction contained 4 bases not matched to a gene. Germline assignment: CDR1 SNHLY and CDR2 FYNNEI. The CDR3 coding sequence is TGTGCCAGCAAGGGCAGGGGGGATACGCAGTATTTT. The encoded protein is CASKGRGDTQYF.

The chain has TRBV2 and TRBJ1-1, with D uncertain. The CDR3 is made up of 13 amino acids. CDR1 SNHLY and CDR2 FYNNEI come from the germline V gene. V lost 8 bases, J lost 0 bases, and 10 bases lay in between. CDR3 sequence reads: CASGGNVNTEAFF. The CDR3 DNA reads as TGTGCCAGCGGCGGAAACGTGAACACTGAAGCTTTCTTT.

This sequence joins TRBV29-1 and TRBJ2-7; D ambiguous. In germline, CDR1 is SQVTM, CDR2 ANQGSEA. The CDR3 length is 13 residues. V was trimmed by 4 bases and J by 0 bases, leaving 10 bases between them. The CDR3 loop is CSVVVRSSYEQYF. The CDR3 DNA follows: TGCAGCGTTGTAGTGAGGAGCTCCTACGAGCAGTACTTC.

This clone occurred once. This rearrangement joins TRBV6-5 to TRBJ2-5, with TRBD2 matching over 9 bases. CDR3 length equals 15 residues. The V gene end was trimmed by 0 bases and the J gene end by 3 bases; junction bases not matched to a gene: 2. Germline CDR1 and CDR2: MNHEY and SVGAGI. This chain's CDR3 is CASSYSPSGKETQYF. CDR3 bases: TGTGCCAGCAGTTACTCCCCTAGCGGGAAAGAGACCCAGTACTTC.

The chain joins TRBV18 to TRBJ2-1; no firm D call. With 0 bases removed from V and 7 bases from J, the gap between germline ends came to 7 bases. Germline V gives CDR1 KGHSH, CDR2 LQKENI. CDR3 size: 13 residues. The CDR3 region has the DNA TGTGCCAGCTCACCACCTAGTGTGAATGAGCAGTTCTTC. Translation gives CASSPPSVNEQFF. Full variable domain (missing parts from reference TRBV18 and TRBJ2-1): NAGVMQNPRHLVRRRGQEARLRCSPMKGHSHVYWYRQLPEEGLKFMVYLQKENIIDESGMPKERFSAEFPKEGPSILRIQQVVRGDSAAYFCASSPPSVNEQFFGPGTRLTVL.

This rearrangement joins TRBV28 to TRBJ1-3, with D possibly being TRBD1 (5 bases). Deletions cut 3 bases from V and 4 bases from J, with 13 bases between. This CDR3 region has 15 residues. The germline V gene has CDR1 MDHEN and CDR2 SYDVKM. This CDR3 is CASSFGQGVGNTIYF. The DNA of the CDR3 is TGTGCCAGCAGTTTTGGGCAGGGCGTCGGAAACACCATATATTTT.

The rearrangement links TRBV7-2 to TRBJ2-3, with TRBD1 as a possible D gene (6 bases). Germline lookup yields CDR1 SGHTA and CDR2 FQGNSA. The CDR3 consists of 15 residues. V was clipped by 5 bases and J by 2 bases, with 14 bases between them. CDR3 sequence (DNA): TGTGCCAGCAGCCCTGACAGGTTGATCACAGATACGCAGTATTTT. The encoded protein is CASSPDRLITDTQYF.

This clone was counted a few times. The CDR3 DNA reads as TGTGCTAGTGGTTTGGTAGAGCGGGGGTTGGGGACCCAGTACTTC. This sequence encodes CASGLVERGLGTQYF. The chain employs TRBV12-5 and TRBJ2-5; 8 nucleotides line up with TRBD2. The germline V gene has CDR1 LGHNT and CDR2 FRNRAP. This CDR3 comprises 15 residues. Unmatched junction bases numbered 7, after V lost 0 bases and J lost 7 bases.

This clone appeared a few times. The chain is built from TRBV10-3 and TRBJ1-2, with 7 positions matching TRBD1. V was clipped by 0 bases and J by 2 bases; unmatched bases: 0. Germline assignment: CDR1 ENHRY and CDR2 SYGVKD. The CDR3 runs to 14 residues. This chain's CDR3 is CAISESTGNYGYTF. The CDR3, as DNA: TGTGCCATCAGTGAGTCGACAGGGAACTATGGCTACACCTTC.

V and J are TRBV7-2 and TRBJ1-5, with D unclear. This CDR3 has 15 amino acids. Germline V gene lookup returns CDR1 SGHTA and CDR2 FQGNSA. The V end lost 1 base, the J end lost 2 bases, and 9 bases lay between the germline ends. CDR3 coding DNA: TGTGCCAGCAGCTTAGTCGGGGATCGCAATCAGCCCCAGCATTTT. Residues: CASSLVGDRNQPQHF. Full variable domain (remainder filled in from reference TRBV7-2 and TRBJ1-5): GAGVSQSPSNKVTEKGKDVELRCDPISGHTALYWYRQSLGQGLEFLIYFQGNSAPDKSGLPSDRFSAERTGGSVSTLTIQRTQQEDSAVYLCASSLVGDRNQPQHFGDGTRLSIL.

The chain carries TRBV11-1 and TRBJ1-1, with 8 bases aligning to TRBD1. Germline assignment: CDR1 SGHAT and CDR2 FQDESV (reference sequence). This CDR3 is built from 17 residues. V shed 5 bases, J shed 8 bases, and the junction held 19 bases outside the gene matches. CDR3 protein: CASSPLDGAGGNQEAFF. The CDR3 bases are TGTGCCAGCAGCCCACTTGACGGGGCAGGGGGCAATCAGGAAGCTTTCTTT.

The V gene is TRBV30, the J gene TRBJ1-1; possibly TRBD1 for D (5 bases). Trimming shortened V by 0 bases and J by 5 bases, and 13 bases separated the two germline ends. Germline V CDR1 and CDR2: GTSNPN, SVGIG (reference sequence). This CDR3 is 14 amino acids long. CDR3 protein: CAWSVSGGTTEAFF. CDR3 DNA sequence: TGTGCCTGGAGTGTAAGCGGGGGAACAACTGAAGCTTTCTTT.

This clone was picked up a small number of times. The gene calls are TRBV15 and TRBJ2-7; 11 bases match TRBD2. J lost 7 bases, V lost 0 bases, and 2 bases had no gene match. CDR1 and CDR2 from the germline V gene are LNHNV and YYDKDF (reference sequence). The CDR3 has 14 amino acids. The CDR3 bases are TGTGCCACCAGCAGAGATCGACTAGCGGGAGAGCAGTACTTC. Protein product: CATSRDRLAGEQYF.

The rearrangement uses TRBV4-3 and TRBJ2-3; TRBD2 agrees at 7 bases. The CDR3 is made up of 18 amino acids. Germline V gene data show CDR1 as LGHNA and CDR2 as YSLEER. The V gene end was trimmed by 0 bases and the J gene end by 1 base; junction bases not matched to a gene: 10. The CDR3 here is CASSQEPGGVTRTDTQYF. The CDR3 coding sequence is TGCGCCAGCAGCCAAGAACCTGGGGGGGTTACGCGCACAGATACGCAGTATTTT.

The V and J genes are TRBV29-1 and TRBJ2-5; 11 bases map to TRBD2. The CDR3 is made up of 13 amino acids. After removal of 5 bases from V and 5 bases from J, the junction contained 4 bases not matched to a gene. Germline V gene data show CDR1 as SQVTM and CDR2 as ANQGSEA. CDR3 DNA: TGCAGCGTTTATCTAGCGGGGGGTGAGACCCAGTACTTC. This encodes CSVYLAGGETQYF.

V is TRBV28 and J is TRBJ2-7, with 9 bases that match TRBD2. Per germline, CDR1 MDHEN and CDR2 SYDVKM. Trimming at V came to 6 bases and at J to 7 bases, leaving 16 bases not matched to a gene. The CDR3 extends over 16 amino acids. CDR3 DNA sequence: TGTGCCAGCAGCCCCGGGGGGGGCGGGAGGGCGGCTGAGCAGTACTTC. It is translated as CASSPGGGGRAAEQYF.

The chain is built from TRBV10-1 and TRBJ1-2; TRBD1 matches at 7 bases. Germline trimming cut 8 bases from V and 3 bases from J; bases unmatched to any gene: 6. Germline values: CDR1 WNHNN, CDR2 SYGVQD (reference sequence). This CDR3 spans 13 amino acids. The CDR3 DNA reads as TGCGCCAGCCAACGTACAGGGGACTATGGCTACACCTTC. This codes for CASQRTGDYGYTF.

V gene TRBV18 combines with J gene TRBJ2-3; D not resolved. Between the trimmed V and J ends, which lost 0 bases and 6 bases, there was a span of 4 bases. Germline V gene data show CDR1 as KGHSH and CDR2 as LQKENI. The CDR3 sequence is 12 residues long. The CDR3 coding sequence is TGTGCCAGCTCACCACCGCGGGATACGCAGTATTTT. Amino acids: CASSPPRDTQYF.

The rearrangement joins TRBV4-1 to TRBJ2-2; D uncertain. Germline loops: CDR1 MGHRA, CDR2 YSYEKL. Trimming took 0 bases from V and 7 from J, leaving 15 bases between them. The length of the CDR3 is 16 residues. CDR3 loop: CASSQDLLLINGELFF. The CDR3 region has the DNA TGCGCCAGCAGCCAAGATCTGCTACTCATAAACGGGGAGCTGTTTTTT.

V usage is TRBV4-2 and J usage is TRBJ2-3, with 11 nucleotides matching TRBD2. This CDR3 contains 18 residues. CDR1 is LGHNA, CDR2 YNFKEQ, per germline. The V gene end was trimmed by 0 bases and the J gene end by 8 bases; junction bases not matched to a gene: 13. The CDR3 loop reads CASSQESLAGGLMRTQYF. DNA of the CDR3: TGTGCCAGCAGCCAAGAAAGTCTAGCGGGGGGCCTAATGCGTACGCAGTATTTT.

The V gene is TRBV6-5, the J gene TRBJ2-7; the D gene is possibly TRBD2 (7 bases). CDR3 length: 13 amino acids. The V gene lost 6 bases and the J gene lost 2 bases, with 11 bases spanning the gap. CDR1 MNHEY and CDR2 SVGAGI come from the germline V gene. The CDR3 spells CASSGGPTYEQYF. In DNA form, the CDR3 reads TGTGCCAGCAGCGGGGGGCCCACCTACGAGCAGTACTTC.

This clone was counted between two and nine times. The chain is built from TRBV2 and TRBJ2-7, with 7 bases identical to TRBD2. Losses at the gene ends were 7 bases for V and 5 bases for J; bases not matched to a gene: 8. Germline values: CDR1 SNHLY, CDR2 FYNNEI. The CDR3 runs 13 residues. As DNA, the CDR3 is TGTGCCAGCATCCCAGCGGGGTCCCACGAGCAGTACTTC. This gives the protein CASIPAGSHEQYF.